The present entry profiles one TCR beta chain with its context. The data are from a study of technical replicates of blood from a handful of donors. Repertoires were generated with immunoSEQ multiplex PCR, while TCRdb's copy carries only in-frame clones and drops some. The profile shows about 86,000 clones, approximately 96% of them singletons. This CDR3 is built from 11 residues. Germline CDR1 SQVTM, CDR2 ANQGSEA. Specimen: T cells isolated from PBMCs. The source of this sequence is a human donor in good health. This chain connects TRBV29-1 to TRBJ1-2; TRBD1 agrees at 7 bases. The CDR3 is CGSDRAYGYTF. The CDR3 region has the DNA TGCGGAAGCGACAGGGCCTATGGCTACACCTTC.